These T cell receptor beta chains were read from a single sample in a study of shared clonotypes between healthy human individuals. TCRdb keeps only in-frame clones here, not all; method: immunoSEQ multiplex PCR. Of hundreds of thousands of clones in the sample, about 74% were seen once. The sample was memory CD4+ T cells sorted from blood. These receptors all stem from a young woman in good health. Both conserved end residues are part of each CDR3. A D gene is named only where the DNA matches it firmly. Clone size is stated in some rows and not others, as once, few, many or a class when expanded.

J gene	D gene	clone size	V gene	CDR3 protein	CDR3 DNA
TRBJ2-4	.	.	TRBV5-1	CASSLDAAAGNIQYF	TGCGCCAGCAGCTTGGACGCAGCCGCAGGTAACATTCAGTACTTC
TRBJ2-7	TRBD1	.	TRBV14	CASSQGTRQGISYEQYF	TGTGCCAGCAGCCAAGGAACCAGACAGGGAATCTCCTACGAGCAGTACTTC
TRBJ2-1	.	.	TRBV12-5	CASGLVLGSAEISSYNEQFF	TGTGCTAGTGGTTTGGTACTGGGTAGCGCCGAGATAAGCTCCTACAATGAGCAGTTCTTC
TRBJ1-3	.	.	TRBV28	CASSLGDSSGNTIYF	TGTGCCAGCAGTTTGGGCGATAGCTCTGGAAACACCATATATTTT
TRBJ2-7	TRBD2	.	TRBV11-2	CASSLDSGMRGSEQYF	TGTGCCAGCAGCTTAGATAGCGGGATGAGGGGATCCGAGCAGTACTTC
TRBJ1-5	.	.	TRBV5-1	CASRPGVENQPQHF	TGCGCCAGCAGGCCCGGGGTGGAGAATCAGCCCCAGCATTTT
TRBJ2-1	.	few	TRBV28	CASRDQISRQFF	TGTGCCAGCAGGGACCAAATCTCGAGGCAGTTCTTC
TRBJ1-2	TRBD1	.	TRBV11-1	CASSSDRALLDGYTF	TGTGCCAGCAGCTCGGACAGGGCCTTGTTGGATGGCTACACCTTC
TRBJ2-3	TRBD1	few	TRBV7-8	CASSLGQGADTQYF	TGTGCCAGCAGCTTAGGGCAGGGGGCAGATACGCAGTATTTT
TRBJ2-3	TRBD2	few	TRBV5-1	CASSLYPAGSSGDTQYF	TGCGCCAGCAGCTTGTATCCAGCGGGAAGCTCGGGGGATACGCAGTATTTT
TRBJ1-3	.	.	TRBV19	CASSPHSGDGNTIYF	TGTGCCAGTAGTCCCCACTCAGGTGATGGAAACACCATATATTTT
TRBJ1-4	.	once	TRBV5-4	CASSSHWGRNEKLFF	TGTGCCAGCAGCTCCCACTGGGGGCGTAATGAAAAACTGTTTTTT
TRBJ1-4	TRBD1	.	TRBV29-1	CSARTGEKLFF	TGCAGCGCCCGGACAGGCGAAAAACTGTTTTTT
TRBJ2-7	.	.	TRBV30	CAWSVLGDEQYF	TGTGCCTGGAGTGTACTCGGGGACGAGCAGTACTTC
TRBJ1-1	TRBD1	.	TRBV7-2	CASSFGQGLGTEAFF	TGTGCCAGCAGCTTTGGACAGGGGTTGGGTACTGAAGCTTTCTTT
TRBJ2-7	.	.	TRBV2	CASSLKSYEQYF	TGTGCCAGCAGTTTGAAATCCTACGAGCAGTACTTC
TRBJ1-2	TRBD1	.	TRBV9	CASSADRGFYGYTF	TGTGCCAGCAGCGCTGACAGGGGGTTCTATGGCTACACCTTC
TRBJ1-5	TRBD1	.	TRBV28	CASTRSDRGNQPQHF	TGTGCCAGCACCCGTTCGGACAGGGGGAATCAGCCCCAGCATTTT
TRBJ1-2	.	many	TRBV5-4	CASSAGGQSNYGYTF	TGTGCCAGCAGCGCCGGGGGCCAATCTAACTATGGCTACACCTTC
TRBJ2-2	TRBD1	many	TRBV6-1	CASSEGQGAPGELFF	TGTGCCAGCAGTGAGGGACAGGGGGCCCCCGGGGAGCTGTTTTTT
TRBJ2-7	TRBD1	.	TRBV4-1	CASSQGWTGSRREQYF	TGCGCCAGCAGCCAAGGCTGGACAGGGAGTCGACGCGAGCAGTACTTC
TRBJ1-5	.	.	TRBV28	CASSPRGQIGQPQHF	TGTGCCAGCAGCCCGCGGGGCCAGATAGGACAGCCCCAGCATTTT
TRBJ1-2	TRBD1	.	TRBV6-1	CASSKGGPLNYGYTF	TGTGCCAGCAGTAAAGGGGGCCCCTTAAACTATGGCTACACCTTC
TRBJ1-1	TRBD1	many	TRBV19	CASSLQGAYTEAFF	TGTGCCAGTAGTTTACAGGGGGCCTACACTGAAGCTTTCTTT
TRBJ1-2	.	.	TRBV28	CASKNDRLTRYGYTF	TGTGCCAGCAAAAACGACAGGTTAACGCGGTATGGCTACACCTTC
TRBJ1-3	.	once	TRBV2	CASTQEGGPFSGNTIYF	TGTGCCAGCACCCAAGAGGGGGGGCCCTTCTCTGGAAACACCATATATTTT